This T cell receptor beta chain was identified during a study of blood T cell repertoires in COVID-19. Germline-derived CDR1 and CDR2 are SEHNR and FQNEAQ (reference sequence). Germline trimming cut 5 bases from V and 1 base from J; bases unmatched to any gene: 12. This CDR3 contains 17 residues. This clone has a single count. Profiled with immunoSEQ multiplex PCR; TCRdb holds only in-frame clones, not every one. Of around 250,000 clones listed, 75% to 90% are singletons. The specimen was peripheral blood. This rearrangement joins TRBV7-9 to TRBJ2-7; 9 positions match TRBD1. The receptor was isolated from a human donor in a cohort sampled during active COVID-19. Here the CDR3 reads CASSPTGQGIRSYEQYF. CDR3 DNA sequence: TGTGCCAGCAGCCCAACGGGACAGGGCATTCGTTCCTACGAGCAGTACTTC.